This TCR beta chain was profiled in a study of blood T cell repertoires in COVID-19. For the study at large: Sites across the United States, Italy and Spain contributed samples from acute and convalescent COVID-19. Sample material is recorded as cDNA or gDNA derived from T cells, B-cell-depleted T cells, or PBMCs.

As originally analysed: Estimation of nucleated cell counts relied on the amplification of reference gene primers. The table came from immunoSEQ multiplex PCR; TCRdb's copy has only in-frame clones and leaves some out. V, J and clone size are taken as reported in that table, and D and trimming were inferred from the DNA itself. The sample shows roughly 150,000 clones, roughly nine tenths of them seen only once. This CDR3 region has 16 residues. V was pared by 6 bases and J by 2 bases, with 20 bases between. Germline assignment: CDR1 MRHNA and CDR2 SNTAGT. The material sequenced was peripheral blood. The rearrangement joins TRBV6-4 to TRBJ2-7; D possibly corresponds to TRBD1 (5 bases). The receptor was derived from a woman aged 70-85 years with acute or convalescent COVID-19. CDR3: CASRLREQGFTYEQYF. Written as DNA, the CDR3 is TGTGCCAGCAGGCTTCGAGAGCAGGGTTTCACCTACGAGCAGTACTTC.